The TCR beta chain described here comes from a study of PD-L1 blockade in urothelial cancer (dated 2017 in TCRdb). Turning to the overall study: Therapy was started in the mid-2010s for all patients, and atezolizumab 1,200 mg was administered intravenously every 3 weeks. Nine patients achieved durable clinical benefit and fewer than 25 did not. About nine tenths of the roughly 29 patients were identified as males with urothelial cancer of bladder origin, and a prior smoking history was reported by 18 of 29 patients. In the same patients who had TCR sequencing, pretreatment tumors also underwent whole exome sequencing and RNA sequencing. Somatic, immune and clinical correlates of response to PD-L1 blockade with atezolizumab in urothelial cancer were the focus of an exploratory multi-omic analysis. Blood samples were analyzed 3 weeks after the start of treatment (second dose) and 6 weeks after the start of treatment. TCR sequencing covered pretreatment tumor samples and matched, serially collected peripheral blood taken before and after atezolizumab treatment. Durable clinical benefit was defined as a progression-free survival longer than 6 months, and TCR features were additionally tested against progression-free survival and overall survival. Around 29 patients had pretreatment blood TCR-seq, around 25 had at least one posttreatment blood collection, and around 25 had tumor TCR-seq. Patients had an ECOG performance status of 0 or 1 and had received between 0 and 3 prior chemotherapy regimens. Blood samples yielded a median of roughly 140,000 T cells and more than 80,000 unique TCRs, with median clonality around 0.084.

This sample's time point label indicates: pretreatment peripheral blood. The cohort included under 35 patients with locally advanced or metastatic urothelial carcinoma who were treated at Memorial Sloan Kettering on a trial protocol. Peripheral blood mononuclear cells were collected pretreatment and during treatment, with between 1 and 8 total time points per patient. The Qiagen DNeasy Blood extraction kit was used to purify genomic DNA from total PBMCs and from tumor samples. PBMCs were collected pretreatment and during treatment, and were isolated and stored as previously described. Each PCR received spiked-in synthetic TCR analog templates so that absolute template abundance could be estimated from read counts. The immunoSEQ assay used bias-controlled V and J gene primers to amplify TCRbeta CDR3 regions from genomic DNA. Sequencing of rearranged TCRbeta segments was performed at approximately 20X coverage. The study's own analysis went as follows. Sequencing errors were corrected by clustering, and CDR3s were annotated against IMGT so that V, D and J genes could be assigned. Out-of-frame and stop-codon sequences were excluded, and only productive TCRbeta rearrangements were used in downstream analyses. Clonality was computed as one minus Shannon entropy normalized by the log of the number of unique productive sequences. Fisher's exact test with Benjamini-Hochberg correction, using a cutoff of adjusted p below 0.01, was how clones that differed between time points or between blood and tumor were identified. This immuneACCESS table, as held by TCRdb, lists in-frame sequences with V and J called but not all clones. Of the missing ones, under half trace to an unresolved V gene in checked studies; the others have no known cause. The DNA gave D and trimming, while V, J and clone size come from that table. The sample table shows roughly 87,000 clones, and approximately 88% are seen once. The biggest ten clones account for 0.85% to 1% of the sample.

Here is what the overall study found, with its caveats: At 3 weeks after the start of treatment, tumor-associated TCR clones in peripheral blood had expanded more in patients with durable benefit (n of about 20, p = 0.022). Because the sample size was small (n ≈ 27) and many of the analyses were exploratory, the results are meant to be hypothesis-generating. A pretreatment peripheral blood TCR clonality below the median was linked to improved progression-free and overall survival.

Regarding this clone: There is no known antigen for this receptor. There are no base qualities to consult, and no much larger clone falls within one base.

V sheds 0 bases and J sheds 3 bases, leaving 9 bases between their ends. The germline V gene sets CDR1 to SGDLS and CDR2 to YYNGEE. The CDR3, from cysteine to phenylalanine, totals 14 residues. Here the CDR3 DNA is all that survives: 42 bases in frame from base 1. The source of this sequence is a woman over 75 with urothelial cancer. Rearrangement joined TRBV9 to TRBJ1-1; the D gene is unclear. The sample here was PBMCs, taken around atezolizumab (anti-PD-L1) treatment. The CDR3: CASSVVGRDTEAFF. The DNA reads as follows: TGTGCCAGCAGCGTAGTGGGGAGGGACACTGAAGCTTTCTTT.